This T cell receptor (beta chain) is from a study of T cell changes during pregnancy in multiple sclerosis. This clone was counted once. The germline V gene encodes CDR1 SGHDT and CDR2 YYEEEE. The CDR3 has 17 amino acids. With V trimmed by 2 bases and J by 6 bases, 13 bases remained unmatched. Method: immunoSEQ multiplex PCR; TCRdb's copy keeps in-frame clones and lacks some. The table records just over 40,000 clones, 89% of them present only once. The TCR sequence derives from a female donor with multiple sclerosis, enrolled in a pregnancy study. The input for sequencing was CD4+ T cells from peripheral blood mononuclear cells, taken in the first trimester of pregnancy. The rearrangement uses TRBV5-6 and TRBJ2-3; 9 bases line up with TRBD2. The CDR3 loop is CASSLWAGGAEADTQYF. In DNA, the CDR3 is TGTGCCAGCAGCTTATGGGCGGGGGGGGCAGAAGCGGATACGCAGTATTTT.